This entry lists 15 T cell receptor beta chains sequenced from one sample in a study of blood T cell repertoires in COVID-19. Profiled with immunoSEQ multiplex PCR; TCRdb holds only in-frame clones, not every one. The sample includes 15,000 to 20,000 clones, roughly nine tenths of them seen just once. The sequenced sample consisted of peripheral blood. These receptors were taken from a human donor with active COVID-19. The donor label of this sample is uncertain.

This chain joins TRBV24-1 and TRBJ2-3; 9 nucleotides match TRBD1. Germline V gene data show CDR1 as KGHDR and CDR2 as SFDVKD. Germline trimming cut 6 bases from V and 4 bases from J; bases unmatched to any gene: 10. There are 16 residues in the CDR3. The DNA of the CDR3 is TGTGCCACCAGTCCTATGACAGGGGGGAAGGCAGATACGCAGTATTTT. This codes for CATSPMTGGKADTQYF.

The rearrangement joins TRBV19 to TRBJ1-6, with D unresolved. Per the germline V gene, CDR1 is LNHDA and CDR2 is SQIVND (reference sequence). CDR3 length: 15 amino acids. Trimming left V 1 base short and J 7 bases short, with 11 bases between. CDR3 amino acids: CASSIGRRVNSPLHF. The CDR3 bases are TGTGCCAGTAGTATAGGACGACGGGTAAATTCACCCCTCCACTTT.

The chain is built from TRBV4-1 and TRBJ1-2; D gene ambiguous. Germline V gives CDR1 MGHRA, CDR2 YSYEKL. This CDR3 has 14 residues. Trimming took 0 bases from V and 4 from J, leaving 9 bases between them. The CDR3 DNA reads as TGCGCCAGCAGCCAAGATCAGTTACCCTATGGCTACACCTTC. Protein: CASSQDQLPYGYTF.

This clone has a handful of counts. The chain couples TRBV4-2 to TRBJ2-7; 7 bases are shared with TRBD2. CDR1 is LGHNA, CDR2 YNFKEQ, per germline. Germline trimming cut 1 base from V and 2 bases from J; bases unmatched to any gene: 11. CDR3 length: 17 residues. This CDR3 reads CASSQGVSKRGAYEQYF. The CDR3 DNA is TGTGCCAGCAGCCAAGGCGTAAGTAAGCGGGGTGCCTACGAGCAGTACTTC.

This chain links TRBV30 with TRBJ2-1; 8 positions match TRBD2. The CDR3 is made up of 15 amino acids. J gave up 7 bases and V 1 base, and 9 bases lay outside the gene matches. Germline loops: CDR1 GTSNPN, CDR2 SVGIG (reference sequence). CDR3 protein: CAWSAGTSVGNEQFF. CDR3 sequence (DNA): TGTGCCTGGAGTGCCGGGACTAGTGTTGGAAATGAGCAGTTCTTC.

The J gene is TRBJ2-7, the V gene TRBV7-2, with 9 bases identical to TRBD2. Trimming removed 1 base from V and 2 bases from J; junction bases left unmatched: 3. The CDR3 is 15 amino acids. CDR1 is SGHTA, CDR2 FQGNSA, per germline. CDR3 bases: TGTGCCAGCAGCTTAGGGCTAGCGGGAACCTACGAGCAGTACTTC. Translated: CASSLGLAGTYEQYF. Full variable domain (outside the CDR3, taken from reference TRBV7-2 and TRBJ2-7): GAGVSQSPSNKVTEKGKDVELRCDPISGHTALYWYRQSLGQGLEFLIYFQGNSAPDKSGLPSDRFSAERTGGSVSTLTIQRTQQEDSAVYLCASSLGLAGTYEQYFGPGTRLTVT.

The CDR3 DNA reads TGTGCCAGCAGTTTCGGGCAGGGCTTTGAGCAGTACTTC. It yields the protein CASSFGQGFEQYF. J is TRBJ2-7 and V is TRBV27; a weak D match, TRBD1 (5 bases). CDR1 and CDR2 (germline): MNHEY, SMNVEV (reference sequence). The length of the CDR3 is 13 residues. V gave up 3 bases and J gave up 7 bases, with 13 bases separating them.

This chain joins TRBV7-9 and TRBJ2-1, with TRBD2 matching 7 bases. J gave up 3 bases and V 5 bases, and 13 bases lay outside the gene matches. CDR1 and CDR2 (germline): SEHNR, FQNEAQ (reference sequence). The CDR3 covers 17 residues. The CDR3 sequence: CASSPPGGTPRYNEQFF. In DNA form, the CDR3 reads TGTGCCAGCAGCCCCCCGGGGGGAACCCCTCGCTACAATGAGCAGTTCTTC.

V and J are TRBV7-2 and TRBJ2-5, with 7 bases lining up with TRBD1. Germline V gene lookup returns CDR1 SGHTA and CDR2 FQGNSA. V shed 4 bases, J shed 2 bases, and the junction held 16 bases outside the gene matches. The CDR3 contains 18 residues. In DNA form, the CDR3 reads TGTGCCAGCAGCTCAAACAGGGGCGCCCTTGGTACACAAGAGACCCAGTACTTC. It codes for CASSSNRGALGTQETQYF.

The V and J genes are TRBV14 and TRBJ1-6, with unresolved D. Trimming shortened V by 1 base and J by 14 bases, and 15 bases separated the two germline ends. Germline loops: CDR1 SGHDN, CDR2 FVKESK. The CDR3 extends over 14 amino acids. This CDR3 is CASSQASGYLALHF. CDR3 sequence (DNA): TGTGCCAGCAGCCAAGCGTCGGGGTACTTGGCCCTCCACTTT.

The rearrangement uses TRBV30 and TRBJ2-1, with 7 nucleotides matching TRBD2. The CDR3 runs 14 residues. From germline, CDR1 is GTSNPN and CDR2 SVGIG (reference sequence). Unmatched junction bases numbered 11, after V lost 0 bases and J lost 12 bases. The CDR3 here is CAWSVQAGLWAQFF. CDR3 bases: TGTGCCTGGAGTGTACAAGCGGGACTTTGGGCGCAGTTCTTC.

The chain employs TRBV7-3 and TRBJ2-1, with a weak D call TRBD2 (6 bases). V was cut by 1 base and J by 8 bases, with 15 bases left in between. CDR1 and CDR2 from the germline V gene are SGHTA and FQGTGA. The CDR3 length is 15 residues. CDR3 sequence: CASSLSGTFGDEQFF. The CDR3 region has the DNA TGTGCCAGCAGCTTAAGCGGGACCTTCGGCGATGAGCAGTTCTTC. Together with reference TRBV7-3 and TRBJ2-1, the CDR3 gives the full variable domain: GAGVSQTPSNKVTEKGKYVELRCDPISGHTALYWYRQSLGQGPEFLIYFQGTGAADDSGLPNDRFFAVRPEGSVSTLKIQRTERGDSAVYLCASSLSGTFGDEQFFGPGTRLTVL.

This sequence joins TRBV6-6 and TRBJ1-1; TRBD1 aligns across 9 bases. V lost 5 bases, J lost 6 bases, and 7 bases stayed unmatched. This CDR3 region has 14 residues. CDR1 is MNHNY and CDR2 is SVGAGI in the germline V gene (reference sequence). In DNA form, the CDR3 reads TGTGCCAGCAGTGCCGGACAGGGGAGATCTGAAGCTTTCTTT. It translates to CASSAGQGRSEAFF.

V gene TRBV11-3 combines with J gene TRBJ2-7, with no clear D. The V end was cut by 4 bases, the J end by 2 bases, with 3 bases between. This CDR3 is 11 amino acids long. Germline V gene data show CDR1 as SGHNT and CDR2 as YENEEA. CDR3 amino acids: CASSSTYEQYF. The DNA for the CDR3 is TGTGCCAGCAGCTCTACCTACGAGCAGTACTTC.

The J gene is TRBJ2-5, the V gene TRBV5-4, with D hard to call. Trimming left V 3 bases short and J 4 bases short, with 10 bases between. The CDR3 has 13 residues. The germline gives CDR1 SGHNT, CDR2 YYREEE (reference sequence). CDR3 in amino acids: CASSSPVGETQYF. CDR3 nucleotides: TGTGCCAGCAGCTCCCCGGTCGGAGAGACCCAGTACTTC.